This TCR beta chain was retrieved from a study of CD8 T cells in Susac syndrome. This clonotype showed up just once. Antigen unknown. TCR beta sequencing was performed on blood CD8+ and CD4+ T cells. Negative isolation yielded CD4+ and CD8+ T cells, and FACS enriched TEMRA cells. Study findings and constraints: In its TCR sequencing and HLA analysis, the study acknowledged that the number of individuals was relatively small.

cDNA came from roughly 0.47 to 1 ug RNA primed by random hexamers. Amplification of TCR beta CDR3 across 54 Vbeta and 13 Jbeta was performed with immunoSEQ multiplex PCR. TCRdb reprocessed the immunoSEQ multiplex PCR reads with MiXCR, giving one entry per CDR3 protein. The sample lists roughly 120,000 distinct CDR3 sequences; around 94% were seen once. The clonotype was recovered from a human donor in good health. Sequencing was done on a sample of CD4+ T cells from PBMCs.

This CDR3 is CSVRAELAKNIQYF. The CDR3 DNA follows: TGCAGCGTCCGAGCGGAATTAGCCAAAAACATTCAGTACTTC. The chain is built from TRBV29-1 and TRBJ2-4; D is perhaps TRBD2 (5 bases). V lost 6 bases and J 0 bases, leaving 12 bases between the germline ends. The CDR3 runs to 14 residues. Germline V gene sequence: CDR1 SQVTM, CDR2 ANQGSEA.